The T cell receptor (beta chain) under discussion was sequenced for a study of cytomegalovirus exposure and HLA in healthy donors. The CDR3 contains 15 residues. V shed 4 bases and J shed 1 base, with 14 bases lying between them. Germline V CDR1 and CDR2: LNHDA, SQIVND (reference sequence). The PCR used 60 Vbeta and 13 Jbeta primers. Sequencing was performed with immunoSEQ multiplex PCR; in TCRdb, only in-frame clones are kept and a portion is missing. The sample shows 100,000 to 150,000 clones, approximately 74% of them seen only once. Worth noting for this clone: The target antigen is unknown.

General study findings and limits: Per a prior analysis, the majority of TCR beta V segments were productive roughly 90% or roughly 30% of the time.

This chain joins TRBV19 and TRBJ2-7; no clear D gene. This clonotype was sampled from a male donor in good health and CMV-seronegative. The sample comprised PBMCs. The CDR3 region is CASSTSAGQSYEQYF. DNA of the CDR3: TGTGCCAGTAGTACTTCGGCAGGTCAATCCTACGAGCAGTACTTC.